The clone carrying this TCR beta chain was seen a handful of times. What it binds is unknown. These data are taken from a study of beta chain features in type 1 diabetes. Study results and limitations: The study found that naive, central memory and Treg TCRB repertoires appeared more similar in patients than in healthy donors. Among patients with Type 1 diabetes, TCRB CDR3s were moderately but significantly shorter in every one of the four CD4+ subsets.

The whole isolated RNA underwent reverse transcription, so sequencing captured expressed TCRB transcripts. Using immunoSEQ multiplex PCR, the repertoire was profiled, and TCRdb retains in-frame clones only, with some absent. The repertoire holds 310,000 or so clones, with approximately 11% as singletons. Input material: naive CD4+ T cells from blood. This TCR was recovered from a woman in her twenties or thirties in good health.

The CDR3 loop reads CASSPTGSSYGYTF. The CDR3 DNA sequence: TGTGCCAGCAGCCCGACAGGGTCTAGCTATGGCTACACCTTC. The rearrangement links TRBV7-9 to TRBJ1-2; 7 nucleotides match TRBD1. CDR3 length: 14 amino acids. Germline V gives CDR1 SEHNR, CDR2 FQNEAQ (reference sequence). J was trimmed by 4 bases and V by 5 bases; bases with no gene match: 7. Combining the CDR3 with reference TRBV7-9 and TRBJ1-2 gives the whole variable domain DTGVSQNPRHKITKRGQNVTFRCDPISEHNRLYWYRQTLGQGPEFLTYFQNEAQLEKSRLLSDRFSAERPKGSFSTLEIQRTEQGDSAMYLCASSPTGSSYGYTFGSGTRLTVV.